This T cell receptor beta chain was identified in a study of cytomegalovirus exposure and HLA in healthy donors. General study findings and limits: The investigators catalogued 150 to 200 TCR beta chains as cytomegalovirus-associated. Testing in vitro showed three CMV-associated chains specific for CMV antigens.

Profiling relied on immunoSEQ multiplex PCR, and the TCRdb table lists in-frame clones only, not all of them. The table lists about 200,000 clones, roughly 81% of them singletons. Concerning this clone itself: Its antigen is currently unknown.

The CDR3 loop spans 14 amino acids. Per germline, CDR1 SNHLY and CDR2 FYNNEI. The V segment lost 8 bases and the J segment 4 bases; nucleotides outside the gene matches: 8. The chain couples TRBV2 to TRBJ1-2; 9 bases are a match to TRBD1. Sequencing was performed on PBMCs. The sequence was collected from a young woman in good health and CMV-seronegative. Here the CDR3 reads CASSTTGGFYGYTF. CDR3 DNA sequence: TGTGCCAGCTCAACTACAGGGGGCTTCTATGGCTACACCTTC.